This T cell receptor (beta chain) derives from a study of CD8+CD57+ T cells in acquired aplastic anemia. Looking at the study overall: Yields of DNA that came from sorted CD4+ and CD8+ cells averaged about 3 ug. The study's findings and limits: Common to patients and controls were twenty-nine CD8+ CDR3 sequences. Simpson's diversity of CD8+ cells was not significantly different in patients compared with controls.

From germline, CDR1 is MRHNA and CDR2 SNTAGT. The J segment lost 1 base and the V segment lost 0 bases, leaving 0 bases of the junction unmatched. CDR3 length: 15 amino acids. About this clonotype itself: The antigen is not known.

Flow cytometry had shown expanded CD8+CD57+ cells in the patients chosen for sequencing. The template used for profiling TCR beta VDJ and CDR3 was genomic DNA. TCRdb analysed the reads with MiXCR anew, one entry per CDR3 protein. The top ten hold over 10% of the sample, which has some 180,000 distinct CDR3 sequences, less than 50% seen once. The chain carries TRBV6-4 and TRBJ2-5; 9 bases line up with TRBD2. The sample was sorted CD4+, CD8+, or CD8+CD57+ T cells (not recorded which) from PBMCs. The clonotype was recovered from a human donor with aplastic anemia. The CDR3 is CASSDSSGGQETQYF. As DNA, the CDR3 is TGTGCCAGCAGTGACTCTAGCGGGGGCCAAGAGACCCAGTACTTC.